The T cell receptor (beta chain) described here comes from a study of cytomegalovirus exposure and HLA in healthy donors. The PCR made use of 60 Vbeta and 13 Jbeta primers. Some clones are missing from TCRdb's copy, which holds only in-frame ones; the method was immunoSEQ multiplex PCR. The table shows fewer than 55,000 clones, with 70% to 85% occurring only once. The germline CDR1 and CDR2 sequences are LNHDA and SQIVND (reference sequence). The CDR3 is 12 amino acids. V was trimmed by 6 bases and J by 5 bases, leaving 10 bases between them. The sample consisted of PBMCs. The TCR originated in a woman in her 50s in good health and CMV-seropositive. V gene TRBV19 combines with J gene TRBJ1-2; no clear D. The CDR3 region is CASSPGEYGYTF. Written as DNA, the CDR3 is TGTGCCAGTAGCCCTGGGGAGTATGGCTACACCTTC.